Listed here are 26 T cell receptor beta chains from one sample, sequenced in a study of CD8 T cells in ankylosing spondylitis. Study-wide results and caveats: Among TCR beta sequences, a motif of under ten highly homologous variants appeared characteristic of ankylosing spondylitis blood.

Via MiXCR, TCRdb re-called the 5' RACE reads, giving one row per CDR3 protein. This table holds about 390,000 distinct CDR3 sequences, 20% to 25% found once. No antigen has been assigned to these receptors. The material sequenced was blood, either unsorted or a sorted T cell fraction (not recorded which). These receptors all stem from a male donor with ankylosing spondylitis.

The chain is built from TRBV9 and TRBJ2-5; maybe TRBD2 (5 bases). Germline V lookup: CDR1 SGDLS, CDR2 YYNGEE. This CDR3 is 14 amino acids long. Trimming cost V 2 bases and J 1 base, with 9 bases left between them. The CDR3 DNA reads TGTGCCAGCAGCGTTTTCGGGGTCCAAGAGACCCAGTACTTC. Encoded protein: CASSVFGVQETQYF. The full variable domain, its missing parts supplied by reference TRBV9 and TRBJ2-5, is DSGVTQTPKHLITATGQRVTLRCSPRSGDLSVYWYQQSLDQGLQFLIQYYNGEERAKGNILERFSAQQFPDLHSELNLSSLELGDSALYFCASSVFGVQETQYFGPGTRLLVL.

This clonotype occurred a few times. The rearrangement uses TRBV20-1 and TRBJ2-7; the D is unclear. V gave up 3 bases and J gave up 2 bases, with 14 bases separating them. This CDR3 region has 14 residues. From germline, CDR1 is DFQATT and CDR2 SNEGSKA (reference sequence). The CDR3 region is CSASPRPSTYEQYF. CDR3 DNA sequence: TGCAGTGCTAGTCCTAGACCGTCGACCTACGAGCAGTACTTC.

At least ten counts were recorded for this clonotype. This rearrangement joins TRBV20-1 to TRBJ2-3; maybe TRBD1 (5 bases). Germline V CDR1 and CDR2: DFQATT, SNEGSKA (reference sequence). CDR3 length: 14 amino acids. The ends were cut back, 6 bases at V and 5 bases at J, with 18 bases in the middle. As DNA, the CDR3 is TGCAGTGCCGAGACAGACCCTAGTGTAGATACGCAGTATTTT. Amino acid sequence: CSAETDPSVDTQYF.

This clonotype has only a few counts. The chain couples TRBV20-1 to TRBJ2-1, with D perhaps assigned TRBD1 or TRBD2 (5 bases each). The CDR3 totals 14 residues. Germline V gene lookup returns CDR1 DFQATT and CDR2 SNEGSKA (reference sequence). The ends were cut back, 4 bases at V and 8 bases at J, with 18 bases in the middle. Here the CDR3 DNA reads TGCAGTGCTACGGGACCGCGGATTATAGATGAGCAGTTCTTC. Its translation: CSATGPRIIDEQFF.

At least ten counts were recorded for this clonotype. The chain combines TRBV28 with TRBJ2-1; D is ambiguous. Germline CDR1 is MDHEN and CDR2 is SYDVKM. The CDR3 spans 13 residues. Deletions cut 7 bases from V and 7 bases from J, with 14 bases between. The CDR3 region is CASTSPDLNEQFF. DNA for the CDR3: TGTGCCAGCACCTCCCCGGACCTGAATGAGCAGTTCTTC.

The V and J genes are TRBV20-1 and TRBJ1-1; TRBD1 aligns across 8 bases. Germline V lookup: CDR1 DFQATT, CDR2 SNEGSKA (reference sequence). V was clipped by 2 bases and J by 7 bases; unmatched bases: 12. This CDR3 spans 15 amino acids. The CDR3 DNA follows: TGCAGTGCTAGACCAGCCGGGACAGGCCTGTTTGAAGCTTTCTTT. This gives the protein CSARPAGTGLFEAFF.

The genes are TRBV20-1 and TRBJ2-3; 16 bases align to TRBD2. The germline V gene encodes CDR1 DFQATT and CDR2 SNEGSKA (reference sequence). The V gene end was trimmed by 1 base and the J gene end by 1 base; junction bases not matched to a gene: 11. The CDR3 consists of 20 residues. Here the CDR3 reads CSARGPGLAGGPSRTDTQYF. The CDR3 DNA follows: TGCAGTGCTAGAGGACCGGGACTAGCGGGAGGGCCGAGCCGCACAGATACGCAGTATTTT.

In its sample, this clonotype was seen a few times. V gene TRBV7-2 combines with J gene TRBJ2-1; D is unresolved. Germline V gene data show CDR1 as SGHTA and CDR2 as FQGNSA. The V end was cut by 5 bases, the J end by 4 bases, with 15 bases between. CDR3 length: 15 residues. The CDR3 protein is CASSPSRASYNEQFF. The CDR3 nucleotides read TGTGCCAGCAGCCCTTCAAGGGCCTCGTACAATGAGCAGTTCTTC. Full variable domain (rest looked up from reference TRBV7-2 and TRBJ2-1): GAGVSQSPSNKVTEKGKDVELRCDPISGHTALYWYRQSLGQGLEFLIYFQGNSAPDKSGLPSDRFSAERTGGSVSTLTIQRTQQEDSAVYLCASSPSRASYNEQFFGPGTRLTVL.

This clonotype was counted ten times or more. This sequence joins TRBV4-2 and TRBJ2-2; 7 bases are a match to TRBD2. J gave up 4 bases and V 4 bases, and 12 bases lay outside the gene matches. The CDR3 is made up of 17 amino acids. In germline, CDR1 is LGHNA, CDR2 YNFKEQ. CDR3 amino acids: CASSRSRGEESTGELFF. CDR3 sequence (DNA): TGTGCCAGCAGCCGATCTCGGGGGGAAGAGAGCACCGGGGAGCTGTTTTTT.

This clonotype was detected a few times. The chain carries TRBV24-1 and TRBJ2-1; 11 bases match TRBD2. Losses at the gene ends were 4 bases for V and 10 bases for J; bases not matched to a gene: 14. This CDR3 has 17 amino acids. Germline CDR1 and CDR2: KGHDR and SFDVKD. The CDR3 protein is CATSDAPGTSGLLEQFF. The CDR3 nucleotides read TGTGCCACCAGTGACGCTCCCGGGACTAGCGGCCTCCTGGAGCAGTTCTTC.

This clonotype has a handful of counts. The chain uses TRBV6-1 and TRBJ2-2; 10 positions match TRBD1. The CDR3 is made up of 16 amino acids. CDR1 MNHNS and CDR2 SASEGT come from the germline V gene. J gave up 3 bases and V 6 bases, and 7 bases lay outside the gene matches. As DNA, the CDR3 is TGTGCCAGCAGGAGAGACAGGGGGCGGTACACCGGGGAGCTGTTTTTT. It translates to CASRRDRGRYTGELFF.

This clonotype has a handful of counts. The CDR3 region is CASSLGQGIYNEQFF. The CDR3 nucleotides read TGCGCCAGCAGCTTGGGCCAGGGGATCTACAATGAGCAGTTCTTC. The chain recombines TRBV5-1 with TRBJ2-1, with D maybe TRBD1 (6 bases). This CDR3 is built from 15 residues. The V gene's germline CDR1 is SGHRS and CDR2 YFSETQ. V dropped 0 bases and J dropped 3 bases, with 10 bases sitting between them.

The J gene is TRBJ2-7, the V gene TRBV6-1, with D maybe TRBD2 (6 bases). The CDR3 sequence is 15 residues long. The V and J ends lost 6 bases and 2 bases respectively, with 17 bases between them. Germline loops: CDR1 MNHNS, CDR2 SASEGT. In DNA form, the CDR3 reads TGTGCCAGCAGGGGTAGGCGCGGGACCCCCTACGAGCAGTACTTC. Translating gives CASRGRRGTPYEQYF.

V is TRBV5-6 and J is TRBJ2-2; 11 nucleotides match TRBD2. Germline V CDR1 and CDR2: SGHDT, YYEEEE. The CDR3 totals 16 residues. Germline trimming cut 2 bases from V and 3 bases from J; bases unmatched to any gene: 3. DNA for the CDR3: TGTGCCAGCAGCTTTAGCGGGAGGGCCTACACCGGGGAGCTGTTTTTT. Translated, it gives CASSFSGRAYTGELFF.

This chain joins TRBV5-1 and TRBJ2-1; 9 bases match TRBD1. The germline gives CDR1 SGHRS, CDR2 YFSETQ. This CDR3 is 15 amino acids long. The V segment lost 3 bases and the J segment 3 bases; nucleotides outside the gene matches: 4. CDR3 residues: CASSSGTGNYNEQFF. The DNA for the CDR3 is TGCGCCAGCAGCTCCGGGACAGGGAACTACAATGAGCAGTTCTTC.

Only a few counts were recorded for this clonotype. The CDR3 sequence is CASSLRAGTGLNEQYF. Here the CDR3 DNA reads TGCGCCAGCAGCTTACGTGCCGGGACAGGGTTGAACGAGCAGTACTTC. This rearrangement joins TRBV5-1 to TRBJ2-7; 9 bases are shared with TRBD1. CDR3 size: 16 residues. In germline, CDR1 is SGHRS, CDR2 YFSETQ. The J segment lost 5 bases and the V segment lost 2 bases, leaving 11 bases of the junction unmatched.

The rearrangement links TRBV20-1 to TRBJ2-5, with TRBD1 identical over 9 bases. The CDR3 extends over 15 amino acids. The junction had 10 bases not matched to a gene; V was cut back by 3 bases and J by 5 bases. The germline CDR1 and CDR2 sequences are DFQATT and SNEGSKA (reference sequence). The CDR3 coding sequence is TGCAGTGCTAGCCCGTCGGGACAGGGCCTGGAGACCCAGTACTTC. The encoded protein is CSASPSGQGLETQYF.

V gene TRBV2 combines with J gene TRBJ2-4; the D is unclear. The CDR3 loop spans 16 amino acids. Germline V gives CDR1 SNHLY, CDR2 FYNNEI. V shed 7 bases and J shed 0 bases, with 16 bases lying between them. The CDR3 region is CASTLLGPIAKNIQYF. In nucleotides, the CDR3 is TGTGCCAGCACCCTGTTGGGTCCTATAGCCAAAAACATTCAGTACTTC.

This clonotype was recorded a few times. The gene calls are TRBV27 and TRBJ2-7; tentative D call: TRBD1 (7 bases). CDR3 length: 17 amino acids. V dropped 0 bases and J dropped 3 bases, with 18 bases sitting between them. Germline V gene sequence: CDR1 MNHEY, CDR2 SMNVEV (reference sequence). The CDR3 region is CASSLSIRRGQRYEQYF. The CDR3 DNA reads TGTGCCAGCAGTTTATCGATACGGAGGGGACAGCGCTACGAGCAGTACTTC.

V usage is TRBV13 and J usage is TRBJ2-7; D gene uncertain. The V end lost 4 bases, the J end lost 5 bases, and 15 bases lay between the germline ends. Germline CDR1 PRHDT, CDR2 FYEKMQ (reference sequence). The CDR3 extends over 14 amino acids. This CDR3 reads CASSSQASFNEQYF. The CDR3 DNA reads TGTGCCAGCAGCTCGCAGGCTAGTTTCAACGAGCAGTACTTC.

The gene calls are TRBV7-2 and TRBJ1-2; D gene uncertain. The CDR3 loop spans 14 amino acids. The V gene lost 5 bases and the J gene lost 3 bases, with 13 bases spanning the gap. The germline V gene encodes CDR1 SGHTA and CDR2 FQGNSA. In DNA, the CDR3 is TGTGCCAGCAGCCCACCCCAGGTGGACTATGGCTACACCTTC. Amino acids: CASSPPQVDYGYTF.

The V and J genes are TRBV29-1 and TRBJ1-4, with 7 nucleotides matching TRBD1. The germline gives CDR1 SQVTM, CDR2 ANQGSEA. The CDR3 is 13 amino acids. V gave up 4 bases and J gave up 8 bases; unmatched junction bases: 7. The CDR3 protein is CSVGDREREKLFF. The CDR3 nucleotides read TGCAGCGTTGGTGACAGGGAGAGAGAAAAACTGTTTTTT. The full variable domain, completed using reference TRBV29-1 and TRBJ1-4, is SAVISQKPSRDICQRGTSLTIQCQVDSQVTMMFWYRQQPGQSLTLIATANQGSEATYESGFVIDKFPISRPNLTFSTLTVSNMSPEDSSIYLCSVGDREREKLFFGSGTQLSVL.

This clonotype was counted once. This sequence joins TRBV30 and TRBJ1-2; 7 nucleotides line up with TRBD1. The CDR3 is 12 residues long. J was trimmed by 8 bases and V by 5 bases; bases with no gene match: 8. The germline gives CDR1 GTSNPN, CDR2 SVGIG (reference sequence). The CDR3 sequence: CAWDSRGYGYTF. Here the CDR3 DNA reads TGTGCCTGGGACTCCAGGGGGTACGGCTACACCTTC.

The J gene is TRBJ2-7, the V gene TRBV10-3; D gene unclear. CDR3 length equals 12 residues. Germline loops: CDR1 ENHRY, CDR2 SYGVKD. V was shortened by 3 bases and J by 6 bases, with 9 bases between the two germline ends. CDR3 protein: CAISDPPGEQYF. The CDR3 bases are TGTGCCATCAGTGACCCTCCGGGCGAGCAGTACTTC.

This chain uses TRBV20-1 with TRBJ1-4; D gene uncertain. Trimming pared 4 bases from V and 6 bases from J, leaving 12 bases between. CDR1 is DFQATT, CDR2 SNEGSKA, per germline (reference sequence). CDR3 length: 13 amino acids. The CDR3 spells CSAMDGGDEKLFF. As DNA, the CDR3 is TGCAGTGCTATGGACGGAGGAGATGAAAAACTGTTTTTT.

This clonotype was observed a handful of times. This chain links TRBV5-1 with TRBJ2-1; TRBD1 aligns across 9 bases. The CDR3 contains 14 residues. CDR1 and CDR2 from the germline V gene are SGHRS and YFSETQ. The V segment lost 0 bases and the J segment 5 bases; nucleotides outside the gene matches: 0. The CDR3 is CASSLGTGDNEQFF. In nucleotides, the CDR3 is TGCGCCAGCAGCTTGGGGACAGGGGACAATGAGCAGTTCTTC. Full variable domain (rest looked up from reference TRBV5-1 and TRBJ2-1): KAGVTQTPRYLIKTRGQQVTLSCSPISGHRSVSWYQQTPGQGLQFLFEYFSETQRNKGNFPGRFSGRQFSNSRSEMNVSTLELGDSALYLCASSLGTGDNEQFFGPGTRLTVL.